The 11 T cell receptor beta chains reported below all come from one sample, sequenced in a study of blood T cell repertoires in COVID-19. Generated by immunoSEQ multiplex PCR, the TCRdb table keeps only in-frame clones and is missing some. Of approximately 76,000 clones listed, about 80% are singletons. Sequenced: peripheral blood. The source of these receptors is a woman aged 60-75 years with acute or convalescent COVID-19.

The CDR3 region has the DNA TGTGCCAGCAGTTCCCCTCGGGGTAGAATGGAGTACAATGAGCAGTTCTTC. It specifies CASSSPRGRMEYNEQFF. The chain joins TRBV27 to TRBJ2-1; a possible D gene is TRBD2 (5 bases). This CDR3 has 17 amino acids. Per germline, CDR1 MNHEY and CDR2 SMNVEV (reference sequence). Trimming cost V 4 bases and J 4 bases, with 20 bases left between them.

V is TRBV6-1 and J is TRBJ1-1; D perhaps matches TRBD1 (6 bases). The V end lost 1 base, the J end lost 1 base, and 10 bases lay between the germline ends. The CDR3 contains 15 residues. CDR1 and CDR2 from the germline V gene are MNHNS and SASEGT. The CDR3 sequence: CASSEGRRGNTEAFF. The DNA for the CDR3 is TGTGCCAGCAGTGAAGGGCGCAGGGGGAACACTGAAGCTTTCTTT.

This sequence joins TRBV10-3 and TRBJ2-3; 13 bases are shared with TRBD2. Per the germline V gene, CDR1 is ENHRY and CDR2 is SYGVKD. This CDR3 region has 17 residues. Trimming cost V 6 bases and J 1 base; bases outside gene matches: 7. The chain's CDR3 is CAISRSGTSGGTDTQYF. CDR3 nucleotides: TGTGCCATCAGCCGTTCCGGGACTAGCGGGGGCACAGATACGCAGTATTTT.

CDR3 nucleotides: TGCAGCGTTATCTCAGGGCCCACTGAAGCTTTCTTT. As protein: CSVISGPTEAFF. The rearrangement links TRBV29-1 to TRBJ1-1; tentative D call: TRBD1 (5 bases). The ends were cut back, 5 bases at V and 4 bases at J, with 11 bases in the middle. Germline V gene sequence: CDR1 SQVTM, CDR2 ANQGSEA. This CDR3 has 12 amino acids. The whole variable domain, remainder taken from reference TRBV29-1 and TRBJ1-1, is SAVISQKPSRDICQRGTSLTIQCQVDSQVTMMFWYRQQPGQSLTLIATANQGSEATYESGFVIDKFPISRPNLTFSTLTVSNMSPEDSSIYLCSVISGPTEAFFGQGTRLTVV.

This clone appeared a few times. V and J are TRBV2 and TRBJ2-7; D gene uncertain. The germline V and J ends were trimmed by 5 bases and 1 base, with 3 bases remaining between them. The CDR3 consists of 11 residues. The germline V gene has CDR1 SNHLY and CDR2 FYNNEI. The CDR3 loop reads CASSPSYEQYF. Written as DNA, the CDR3 is TGTGCCAGCAGTCCTTCCTACGAGCAGTACTTC. Looking up the rest from reference TRBV2 and TRBJ2-7 gives the full variable domain: EPEVTQTPSHQVTQMGQEVILRCVPISNHLYFYWYRQILGQKVEFLVSFYNNEISEKSEIFDDQFSVERPDGSNFTLKIRSTKLEDSAMYFCASSPSYEQYFGPGTRLTVT.

The chain combines TRBV11-2 with TRBJ2-7, with D perhaps matching TRBD2 (5 bases). Trimming shortened V by 4 bases and J by 3 bases, and 7 bases separated the two germline ends. The germline V gene has CDR1 SGHAT and CDR2 FQNNGV. This CDR3 spans 12 amino acids. Here the CDR3 reads CASSSGFYEQYF. CDR3 bases: TGTGCCAGCAGCTCGGGATTCTACGAGCAGTACTTC. The full variable domain, its missing parts supplied by reference TRBV11-2 and TRBJ2-7, is EAGVAQSPRYKIIEKRQSVAFWCNPISGHATLYWYQQILGQGPKLLIQFQNNGVVDDSQLPKDRFSAERLKGVDSTLKIQPAKLEDSAVYLCASSSGFYEQYFGPGTRLTVT.

The V gene is TRBV5-4, the J gene TRBJ2-1; D is perhaps TRBD1 (6 bases). Germline V gene sequence: CDR1 SGHNT, CDR2 YYREEE (reference sequence). V was clipped by 1 base and J by 7 bases, with 15 bases between them. There are 15 residues in the CDR3. The chain's CDR3 is CASSLRTGTTNEQFF. CDR3 DNA: TGTGCCAGCAGCTTGAGAACCGGGACAACAAATGAGCAGTTCTTC.

This clone was found once. The CDR3 sequence is CASSFISGNNQPQHF. The CDR3 DNA reads as TGTGCCAGCAGTTTTATCTCGGGGAACAATCAGCCCCAGCATTTT. This rearrangement joins TRBV27 to TRBJ1-5; D gene unclear. The CDR3 sequence is 15 residues long. Between the trimmed V and J ends, which lost 3 bases and 3 bases, there was a span of 12 bases. The germline V gene has CDR1 MNHEY and CDR2 SMNVEV (reference sequence).

The V and J genes are TRBV9 and TRBJ2-2; 15 positions match TRBD2. This CDR3 region has 18 residues. V lost 3 bases to trimming and J lost 5 bases; unmatched junction nucleotides: 8. Germline CDR1 reads SGDLS; CDR2 reads YYNGEE. The CDR3 DNA is TGTGCCAGCAGCGCGGGACTAGCGGGGGGCTCGACTACCGGGGAGCTGTTTTTT. Its protein is CASSAGLAGGSTTGELFF.

CDR3 in amino acids: CASSPQGAIYNEQFF. In nucleotides, the CDR3 is TGTGCCAGCAGCCCGCAGGGGGCGATCTACAATGAGCAGTTCTTC. The chain combines TRBV7-3 with TRBJ2-1, with 8 bases matching TRBD1. The CDR3 has 15 residues. V dropped 5 bases and J dropped 3; count of bases not matched to a gene: 6. The germline V gene encodes CDR1 SGHTA and CDR2 FQGTGA.

This clone was seen a handful of times. The chain carries TRBV5-6 and TRBJ1-2, with 10 bases matching TRBD1. Germline V CDR1 and CDR2: SGHDT, YYEEEE. This CDR3 has 15 residues. Losses at the gene ends were 2 bases for V and 3 bases for J; bases not matched to a gene: 4. In nucleotides, the CDR3 is TGTGCCAGCAGCTTCCCGGGGACAGGGGACTATGGCTACACCTTC. Amino acid sequence: CASSFPGTGDYGYTF.